The 9 T cell receptor beta chains in this list originate from one sample, sequenced in a study of blood T cells in healthy people across ages. Through a sample-barcoded 5' primer and a J-beta primer mix, a second PCR was run for roughly 6 to 12 cycles. MiXCR was run by TCRdb on the 5' RACE reads, yielding one entry per CDR3 protein. The sample has about 1,500,000 distinct CDR3 sequences; roughly 27% are singletons. Material: blood. Every receptor here comes from a woman aged 25-40 years in good health.

The chain uses TRBV11-1 and TRBJ1-1; no firm D call. The CDR3 totals 16 residues. In germline, CDR1 is SGHAT, CDR2 FQDESV (reference sequence). Trimming pared 3 bases from V and 3 bases from J, leaving 17 bases between. This chain's CDR3 is CASSFLAESRDTEAFF. CDR3 DNA: TGTGCCAGCAGCTTCCTTGCAGAAAGTAGGGACACTGAAGCTTTCTTT.

This clonotype was seen a handful of times. The germline gene is not matched at one end of the junction; a read error may be the cause. The rearrangement links TRBV5-1 to TRBJ2-3, with 7 bases fitting TRBD2. Germline-derived CDR1 and CDR2 are SGHRS and YFSETQ. The CDR3 runs 13 residues. The CDR3 bases are TGCGCCAGCGGCTTGGCTAGCGGTTCTACGCAGTATTTT. This gives the protein CASGLASGSTQYF.

Here the CDR3 DNA reads TGTGCCAGCACCCCCTGGAAGGGTATCACAGATACGCAGTATTTT. Amino acid sequence: CASTPWKGITDTQYF. The rearrangement joins TRBV12-3 or TRBV12-4 to TRBJ2-3; D uncertain. Deletions cut 7 bases from V and 2 bases from J, with 16 bases between. The CDR3 is 15 residues long.

This clonotype was counted a few times. J is TRBJ2-1 and V is TRBV4-2; 13 nucleotides agree with TRBD2. The ends lost 1 base at V and 4 bases at J; junction bases unmatched: 4. The CDR3 is 17 amino acids. Germline CDR1 reads LGHNA; CDR2 reads YNFKEQ. The CDR3 loop reads CASSQGLAGGLYNEQFF. CDR3 DNA sequence: TGTGCCAGCAGCCAAGGACTAGCGGGGGGATTGTACAATGAGCAGTTCTTC.

This clonotype was counted only a few times. V is TRBV27 and J is TRBJ2-5, with D possibly being TRBD1 or TRBD2 (5 bases each). From germline, CDR1 is MNHEY and CDR2 SMNVEV (reference sequence). V lost 3 bases and J 5 bases, leaving 13 bases between the germline ends. This CDR3 contains 14 residues. As DNA, the CDR3 is TGTGCCAGCAGTTTGGGACCGCCCGGTGAGACCCAGTACTTC. Translation: CASSLGPPGETQYF.

At least ten counts were recorded for this clonotype. V and J are TRBV6-1 and TRBJ1-5, with 7 bases matching TRBD1. The V segment lost 5 bases and the J segment 4 bases; nucleotides outside the gene matches: 8. This CDR3 region has 15 residues. CDR1 MNHNS and CDR2 SASEGT come from the germline V gene. For the CDR3, the DNA is TGTGCCAGCAGTTCGCGGGACAGAGGAAATCAGCCCCAGCATTTT. The encoded protein is CASSSRDRGNQPQHF.

This clonotype was counted only a few times. CDR3 region: CASSEERDVKETQYF. CDR3 DNA: TGTGCCAGCAGTGAAGAGCGGGACGTGAAAGAGACCCAGTACTTC. V usage is TRBV2 and J usage is TRBJ2-5; 7 bases line up with TRBD2. V was clipped by 1 base and J by 3 bases; unmatched bases: 5. CDR3 size: 15 residues. The germline gives CDR1 SNHLY, CDR2 FYNNEI.

The chain is built from TRBV6-6 and TRBJ1-1, with TRBD1 matching 7 bases. CDR1 is MNHNY, CDR2 SVGAGI, per germline (reference sequence). CDR3 size: 14 residues. The trim removed 11 bases at V and 10 bases at J, leaving 19 bases unmatched. CDR3 DNA: TGTGCCGGGCGGACTCCGGGACAGAGAGGCGGAGCTTTCTTT. This codes for CAGRTPGQRGGAFF.

This clonotype was counted between two and nine times. The rearrangement joins TRBV5-1 to TRBJ2-5, with 7 bases that match TRBD1. Germline lookup yields CDR1 SGHRS and CDR2 YFSETQ. The CDR3 sequence is 15 residues long. Trimming took 0 bases from V and 4 from J; bases not matched to a gene: 6. The CDR3 coding sequence is TGCGCCAGCAGCTTGGAGGCCAGGGGGAGAGAGACCCAGTACTTC. Translation: CASSLEARGRETQYF.